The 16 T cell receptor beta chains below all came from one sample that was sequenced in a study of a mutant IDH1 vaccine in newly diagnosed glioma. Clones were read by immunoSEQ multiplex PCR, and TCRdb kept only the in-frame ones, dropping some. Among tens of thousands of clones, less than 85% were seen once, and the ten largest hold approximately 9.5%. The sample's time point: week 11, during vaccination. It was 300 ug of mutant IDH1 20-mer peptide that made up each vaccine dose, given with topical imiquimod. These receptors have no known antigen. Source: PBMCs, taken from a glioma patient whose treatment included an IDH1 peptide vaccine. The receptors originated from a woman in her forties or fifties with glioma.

CDR3 loop: CASSELRGAYEQYF. CDR3 coding DNA: TGTGCCAGCAGTGAATTAAGGGGGGCCTACGAGCAGTACTTC. V is TRBV6-1 and J is TRBJ2-7, with D perhaps matching TRBD1 or TRBD2 (6 bases each). The ends were cut back, 2 bases at V and 2 bases at J, with 10 bases in the middle. This CDR3 has 14 amino acids. Germline CDR1 and CDR2: MNHNS and SASEGT.

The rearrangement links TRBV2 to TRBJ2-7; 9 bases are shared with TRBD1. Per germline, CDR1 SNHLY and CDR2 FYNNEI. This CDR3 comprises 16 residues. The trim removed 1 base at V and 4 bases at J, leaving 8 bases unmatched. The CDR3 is CASSEDPRTGDYEQYF. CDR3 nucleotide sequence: TGTGCCAGCAGTGAAGACCCCCGGACAGGGGATTACGAGCAGTACTTC.

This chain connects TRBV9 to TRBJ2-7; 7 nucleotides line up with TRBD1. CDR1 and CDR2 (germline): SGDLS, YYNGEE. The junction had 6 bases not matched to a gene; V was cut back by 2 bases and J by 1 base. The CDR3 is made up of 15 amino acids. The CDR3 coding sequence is TGTGCCAGCAGCGTGGGGGACAGCTCATCCTACGAGCAGTACTTC. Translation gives CASSVGDSSSYEQYF.

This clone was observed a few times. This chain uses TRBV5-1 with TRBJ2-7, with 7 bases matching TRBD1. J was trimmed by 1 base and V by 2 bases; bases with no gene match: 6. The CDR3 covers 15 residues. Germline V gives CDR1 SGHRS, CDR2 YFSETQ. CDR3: CASSLGGKGSYEQYF. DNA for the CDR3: TGCGCCAGCAGCTTAGGGGGCAAAGGGTCCTACGAGCAGTACTTC.

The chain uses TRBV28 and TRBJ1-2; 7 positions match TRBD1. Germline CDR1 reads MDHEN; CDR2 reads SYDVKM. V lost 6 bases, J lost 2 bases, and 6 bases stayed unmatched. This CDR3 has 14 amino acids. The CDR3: CASSRQGPNYGYTF. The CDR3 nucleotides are TGTGCCAGCAGCAGACAGGGACCAAACTATGGCTACACCTTC.

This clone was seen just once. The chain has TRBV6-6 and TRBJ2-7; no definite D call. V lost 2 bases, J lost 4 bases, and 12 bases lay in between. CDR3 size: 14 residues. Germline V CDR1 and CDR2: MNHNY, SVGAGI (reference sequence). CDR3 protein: CASSYPGPSYEQYF. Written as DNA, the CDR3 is TGTGCCAGCAGTTACCCCGGTCCCAGTTACGAGCAGTACTTC.

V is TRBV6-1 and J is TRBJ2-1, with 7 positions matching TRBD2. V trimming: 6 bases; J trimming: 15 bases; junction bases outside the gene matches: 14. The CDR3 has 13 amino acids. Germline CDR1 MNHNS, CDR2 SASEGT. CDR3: CASRRGELQTGFF. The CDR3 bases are TGTGCCAGCAGACGGGGGGAGCTACAAACGGGGTTCTTC.

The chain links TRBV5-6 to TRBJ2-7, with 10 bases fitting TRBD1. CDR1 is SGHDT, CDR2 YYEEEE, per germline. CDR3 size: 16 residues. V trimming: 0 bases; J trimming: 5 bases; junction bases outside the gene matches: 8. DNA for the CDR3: TGTGCCAGCAGCTTGGGTTTGGGACAGGGGCTCGACGAGCAGTACTTC. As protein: CASSLGLGQGLDEQYF.

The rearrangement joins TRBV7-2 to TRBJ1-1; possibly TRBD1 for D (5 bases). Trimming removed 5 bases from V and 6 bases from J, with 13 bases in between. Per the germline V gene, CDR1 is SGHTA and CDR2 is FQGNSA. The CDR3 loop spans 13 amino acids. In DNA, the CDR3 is TGTGCCAGCAGCCCCCGGAGGGACCCTGAAGCTTTCTTT. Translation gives CASSPRRDPEAFF.

The CDR3 DNA is TGTGCCAGCAGCTTAGGCCTGAAGGGGGCTCATCAGCCCCAGCATTTT. Its protein product is CASSLGLKGAHQPQHF. The rearrangement uses TRBV13 and TRBJ1-5; 7 bases agree with TRBD1. The germline gives CDR1 PRHDT, CDR2 FYEKMQ (reference sequence). J was trimmed by 5 bases and V by 0 bases; bases with no gene match: 7. The CDR3 contains 16 residues.

In nucleotides, the CDR3 is TGTGCCAGCAGTCTGGGACCCTCTAGCAATCAGCCCCAGCATTTT. It is translated as CASSLGPSSNQPQHF. The chain couples TRBV6-5 to TRBJ1-5; weak D call: TRBD1 (5 bases). The length of the CDR3 is 15 residues. V was trimmed by 5 bases and J by 0 bases, leaving 11 bases between them. CDR1 and CDR2 from the germline V gene are MNHEY and SVGAGI.

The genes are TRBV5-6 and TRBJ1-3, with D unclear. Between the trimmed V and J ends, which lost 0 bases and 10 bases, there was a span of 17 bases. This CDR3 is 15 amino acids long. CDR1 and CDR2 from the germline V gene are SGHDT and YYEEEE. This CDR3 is CASSLVATNLRTIYF. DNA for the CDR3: TGTGCCAGCAGCTTGGTGGCAACAAACCTTAGGACCATATATTTT.

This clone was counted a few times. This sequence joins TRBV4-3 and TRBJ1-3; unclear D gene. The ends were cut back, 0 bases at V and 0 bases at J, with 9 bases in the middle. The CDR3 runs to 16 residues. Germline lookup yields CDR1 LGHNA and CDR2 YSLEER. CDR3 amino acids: CASSQDWGDSGNTIYF. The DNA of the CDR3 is TGCGCCAGCAGCCAAGATTGGGGTGACTCTGGAAACACCATATATTTT.

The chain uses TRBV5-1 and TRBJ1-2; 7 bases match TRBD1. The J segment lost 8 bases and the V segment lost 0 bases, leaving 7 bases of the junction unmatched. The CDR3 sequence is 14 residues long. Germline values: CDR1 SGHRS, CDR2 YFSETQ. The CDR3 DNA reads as TGCGCCAGCAGCTTGGAGAGGCAGGGGGGCGGCTACACCTTC. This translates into CASSLERQGGGYTF.

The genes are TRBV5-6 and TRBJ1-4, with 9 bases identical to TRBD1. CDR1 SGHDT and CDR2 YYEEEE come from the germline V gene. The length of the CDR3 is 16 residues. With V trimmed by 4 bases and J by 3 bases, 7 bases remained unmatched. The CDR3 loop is CASSAGTGFANEKLFF. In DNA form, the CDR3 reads TGTGCCAGCAGCGCGGGGACAGGGTTTGCTAATGAAAAACTGTTTTTT.

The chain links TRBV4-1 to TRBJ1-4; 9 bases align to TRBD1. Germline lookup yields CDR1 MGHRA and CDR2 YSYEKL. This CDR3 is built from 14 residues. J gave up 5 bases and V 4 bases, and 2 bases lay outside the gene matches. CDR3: CASSPGQGNEKLFF. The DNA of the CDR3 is TGCGCCAGCAGCCCCGGACAGGGGAATGAAAAACTGTTTTTT.